This T cell receptor beta chain emerged from a study of blood T cell repertoires in COVID-19 (dated by TCRdb to 2020 to 2021). Turning to the overall study: The collaborator samples originated in the United States, Italy and Spain and spanned the acute and convalescent phases of COVID-19. The prospective study material was composed of cDNA or gDNA derived from T cells, B-cell-depleted T cells, or PBMCs. Deeply sampled blood TCRbeta repertoires from subjects exposed to, actively infected with, or recovered from COVID-19 were included in the dataset. The repertoires were released in a freely available public database intended as a resource for research on the immune response to SARS-CoV-2. Samples came from the ongoing ImmuneRACE study (first 160 participants) plus 1,254 subjects from 6 global collaborators. Nearly every sample came with metadata listing a de-identified subject ID, COVID-19 status, age in years and sex. Where available, HLA class I and class II types were taken from metadata supplied by the sample provider and were not determined by assay-based typing.

Comments on this clone: It lacks a known antigen. Base qualities are not recorded, but no much larger clone differs from it by a single base.

The germline V and J ends show losses of 1 base and 1 base respectively, and no gene match explains 7 bases of the junction. Looking up the germline V gene (reference sequence) yields CDR1 LGHDT and CDR2 YNNKEL. The CDR3 runs 18 amino acids, cysteine and phenylalanine included. CDR3 DNA only is kept here, 54 bases in frame from base 1. Participants in the prospective study were enrolled through a virtual design, were aged roughly 18 to 100 years, and lived in roughly 25 United States geographic areas. In the prospective study, participants were assigned to cohorts based on the clinical history participants reported in a screening survey and a study questionnaire. For ImmuneRACE Cohort 3, a participant was defined as recovered based on two consecutive negative NP/OP PCR tests, clearance by a healthcare professional, or resolution of symptoms. Each participant in the prospective study had whole blood, serum and a nasopharyngeal or oropharyngeal swab collected by mobile phlebotomists. Prospective study participants could optionally give additional blood draws and questionnaires over an approximately 2-month period. Blood samples from the prospective study were shipped frozen or at room temperature prior to DNA extraction.

General study outcomes and caveats: The amount of clinical and demographic metadata varied by source and participant and was provided uncurated.

TCRbeta CDR3 regions were amplified from genomic DNA by means of the immunoSEQ Assay, a bias-controlled multiplex PCR. The paper's processing steps were these. The number of nucleated cells in each sample was estimated from the amplification of reference gene primers within the assay. To quantify the absolute abundance of each unique TCRbeta CDR3 rearrangement, sequence reads were collapsed and filtered. Productive Simpson clonality was computed per sample as the square root of Simpson's diversity index over productive rearrangements. This immuneACCESS table, as held by TCRdb, lists in-frame sequences with V and J called but not all clones. Of the missing ones, under half trace to an unresolved V gene in checked studies; the others have no known cause. Clone size and V and J calls were adopted from that table, with D and trimming inferred from the DNA. The sample has fewer than 300,000 clones on record, over 75% of them singletons. The ten most abundant clones make up roughly 15% of the sample.

Rearrangement joined TRBV3-1 (or the pseudogene TRBV3-2) to TRBJ2-1; TRBD2 lines up with 10 middle nucleotides. The source material was PBMCs or T cells enriched from blood (not recorded which). The sequence was obtained from a young man who had recovered from COVID-19. CDR3 protein: CASSQVASGGPSYNEQFF. The DNA reads TGTGCCAGCAGCCAAGTCGCTAGCGGGGGACCTTCCTACAATGAGCAGTTCTTC.